The entry below describes one T cell receptor (beta chain). Its antigen is currently unknown. This sample was taken from a study of cytomegalovirus exposure and HLA in healthy donors. Study-wide results and caveats: Most CMV-associated TCR beta chains were later found to appear HLA-restricted.

CDR1 and CDR2 from the germline V gene are SGHTA and FQGNSA. CDR3 size: 14 residues. Trimming took off 9 bases at V and 2 bases at J, with 17 bases between the two ends. Use of 60 Vbeta and 13 Jbeta primers characterized the PCR. Repertoires were generated with immunoSEQ multiplex PCR, while TCRdb's copy carries only in-frame clones and drops some. The table includes about 64,000 clones, roughly 80% detected once. The chain combines TRBV7-2 with TRBJ2-7; D might be TRBD1 (6 bases). The clonotype comes from a male donor in good health and CMV-seropositive. The sample consisted of PBMCs. This CDR3 reads CASQTTGHTYEQYF. The CDR3 DNA sequence: TGTGCCAGTCAAACTACGGGACACACCTACGAGCAGTACTTC.